This T cell receptor beta chain was sequenced in a study of shared clonotypes between healthy human individuals. At the level of the study: CD8 memory received one plate per donor, CD8 naive two, CD4 memory three and CD4 naive three.

Terminally differentiated effector memory CD45RA+ cells were excluded by CCR7 positive selection of CD45RO-negative cells. With regard to this clone: The antigen remains undetermined.

Study-wide points: Sorted-subset sequencing, rarefaction showed, was incomplete despite large depth.

Germline CDR1 reads SGHVS; CDR2 reads FQNEAQ. The CDR3 length is 13 residues. V gave up 6 bases and J gave up 1 base, with 9 bases separating them. Profiling relied on immunoSEQ multiplex PCR, and the TCRdb table lists in-frame clones only, not all of them. Of around 2.1 million clones in the sample, 90% to 95% were seen once. The gene calls are TRBV7-8 and TRBJ1-1, with D possibly being TRBD1 (5 bases). This clonotype originated in a man aged 18 to 35 in good health. Some clones in this sample may be carry-over from other donors' samples. Sequences were obtained from naive CD8+ T cells from PBMCs. CDR3 sequence reads: CASREDRNTEAFF. The CDR3, as DNA: TGTGCCAGCAGGGAAGACAGGAACACTGAAGCTTTCTTT. Based on the CDR3 plus reference TRBV7-8 and TRBJ1-1, the full variable domain is GAGVSQSPRYKVAKRGQDVALRCDPISGHVSLFWYQQALGQGPEFLTYFQNEAQLDKSGLPSDRFFAERPEGSVSTLKIQRTQQEDSAVYLCASREDRNTEAFFGQGTRLTVV.